The 28 T cell receptor beta chains below come from one sample, sequenced in a study of T-cell reconstitution after alpha-beta-depleted transplantation in children. Using unique molecular identifiers, the investigators prepared the TCRbeta library. MiXCR was run by TCRdb on the PCR reads, yielding one entry per CDR3 protein. The sample lists approximately 200,000 distinct CDR3 sequences; roughly 6.3% were seen once. The sequenced sample was PBMCs, obtained before TCRalphabeta/CD19-depleted stem cell transplant. All receptors derive from a girl less than two years old with combined immunodeficiency, due to receive a stem cell transplant.

In this sample, this clonotype turned up many times. The chain joins TRBV29-1 to TRBJ1-1; D gene ambiguous. The germline V gene has CDR1 SQVTM and CDR2 ANQGSEA. This CDR3 contains 11 residues. The ends were cut back, 5 bases at V and 10 bases at J, with 14 bases in the middle. CDR3 DNA sequence: TGCAGCGTTCCGACGGAGTCTGTAGCTTTCTTT. Its protein product is CSVPTESVAFF.

This clonotype was observed at least ten times. The V gene is TRBV28, the J gene TRBJ1-1; 7 bases line up with TRBD1. The CDR3 totals 13 residues. CDR1 and CDR2 from the germline V gene are MDHEN and SYDVKM. Trimming removed 9 bases from V and 5 bases from J; junction bases left unmatched: 9. CDR3 amino acids: CARIWTGGTEAFF. CDR3 sequence (DNA): TGTGCCAGGATATGGACAGGCGGAACTGAAGCTTTCTTT.

This clonotype was found many times. V and J are TRBV20-1 and TRBJ2-3, with 11 bases lining up with TRBD2. This CDR3 is built from 17 residues. CDR1 and CDR2 from the germline V gene are DFQATT and SNEGSKA (reference sequence). Losses at the gene ends were 4 bases for V and 1 base for J; bases not matched to a gene: 10. This CDR3 reads CSANGFTSGSGTDTQYF. The DNA of the CDR3 is TGCAGTGCTAATGGGTTTACTAGCGGGAGCGGCACAGATACGCAGTATTTT.

This clonotype has a count of ten or more. The V gene is TRBV5-8, the J gene TRBJ1-4, with 8 bases aligning to TRBD1. This CDR3 region has 14 residues. Germline V lookup: CDR1 SGHTS, CDR2 YDEGEE. V lost 4 bases to trimming and J lost 5 bases; unmatched junction nucleotides: 4. The CDR3: CASSPRQGNEKLFF. CDR3 bases: TGTGCCAGCAGCCCGAGACAGGGGAATGAAAAACTGTTTTTT.

This clonotype was seen ten or more times. The V call is TRBV20-1, the J call TRBJ2-3; no clear D gene. V gave up 3 bases and J gave up 2 bases, with 15 bases separating them. The CDR3 loop spans 15 amino acids. Germline values: CDR1 DFQATT, CDR2 SNEGSKA (reference sequence). The chain's CDR3 is CSARESSTLTDTQYF. The CDR3, as DNA: TGCAGTGCTAGGGAAAGCTCTACCCTCACAGATACGCAGTATTTT.

The rearrangement joins TRBV28 to TRBJ2-1, with D perhaps matching TRBD2 (7 bases). Germline V gene data show CDR1 as MDHEN and CDR2 as SYDVKM. Trimming shortened V by 0 bases and J by 4 bases, and 19 bases separated the two germline ends. This CDR3 has 18 residues. The CDR3 DNA sequence: TGTGCCAGCAGTTTATGGGGCATGAGTAGGGGGGGGTACAATGAGCAGTTCTTC. Translation gives CASSLWGMSRGGYNEQFF.

This clonotype was seen many times. The chain uses TRBV7-6 and TRBJ2-1, with TRBD2 matching 10 bases. The V gene end was trimmed by 3 bases and the J gene end by 8 bases; junction bases not matched to a gene: 1. CDR1 SGHVS and CDR2 FNYEAQ come from the germline V gene. The CDR3 extends over 13 amino acids. CDR3 in DNA: TGTGCCAGCAGCTTTAGCGGGGGGTATGAGCAGTTCTTC. This encodes CASSFSGGYEQFF.

The table lists this clonotype with a few counts. The genes are TRBV20-1 and TRBJ2-7; the match to TRBD2 covers 9 bases. The CDR3 consists of 17 residues. The V segment lost 0 bases and the J segment 1 base; nucleotides outside the gene matches: 10. Germline V gene data show CDR1 as DFQATT and CDR2 as SNEGSKA (reference sequence). The CDR3 here is CSARDPYSSGTSYEQYF. The CDR3 bases are TGCAGTGCTAGAGATCCGTATTCTAGCGGGACTTCCTACGAGCAGTACTTC.

This clonotype appeared many times. The chain uses TRBV20-1 and TRBJ2-1; 9 bases line up with TRBD1. Germline V gene sequence: CDR1 DFQATT, CDR2 SNEGSKA (reference sequence). V was pared by 4 bases and J by 4 bases, with 23 bases of the junction left unmatched. The CDR3 is made up of 20 amino acids. CDR3: CSANFGSGTGSGVSYNEQFF. Here the CDR3 DNA reads TGCAGTGCTAATTTTGGGTCCGGGACAGGGTCTGGGGTATCTTACAATGAGCAGTTCTTC.

This clonotype has a count of ten or more. The V and J genes are TRBV3-1 and TRBJ1-5; no firm D call. Trimming took off 7 bases at V and 1 base at J, with 14 bases between the two ends. Germline lookup yields CDR1 LGHDT and CDR2 YNNKEL (reference sequence). This CDR3 has 15 residues. CDR3 sequence reads: CASTPGVTSNQPQHF. CDR3 coding DNA: TGTGCCAGCACCCCTGGGGTAACCAGCAATCAGCCCCAGCATTTT.

Only a few counts were recorded for this clonotype. V gene TRBV4-2 combines with J gene TRBJ1-2; the D gene is possibly TRBD1 (5 bases). In germline, CDR1 is LGHNA, CDR2 YNFKEQ. This CDR3 region has 14 residues. V lost 4 bases and J lost 8, with 17 bases in between. This CDR3 reads CASSLVKRGEGYTF. The CDR3 DNA is TGTGCCAGCAGCCTCGTCAAACGGGGGGAGGGCTACACCTTC.

This clonotype has a count of ten or more. This chain joins TRBV7-9 and TRBJ2-7; 8 positions match TRBD1. Per germline, CDR1 SEHNR and CDR2 FQNEAQ (reference sequence). This CDR3 is built from 14 residues. V shed 5 bases and J 5 bases; nucleotides not matched to a gene: 8. The CDR3 loop is CASSPQQGVNEQYF. CDR3 nucleotides: TGTGCCAGCAGCCCCCAACAGGGGGTAAACGAGCAGTACTTC.

The chain joins TRBV20-1 to TRBJ2-6; D remains unclear. Germline loops: CDR1 DFQATT, CDR2 SNEGSKA (reference sequence). The CDR3 spans 15 residues. Trimming stripped 7 bases from V and 0 bases from J, with 13 bases between. The CDR3 protein is CSGMGINSGANVLTF. The CDR3 DNA sequence: TGCAGTGGTATGGGTATTAACTCTGGGGCCAACGTCCTGACTTTC.

This clonotype appeared many times. J is TRBJ2-1 and V is TRBV14, with 10 bases aligning to TRBD2. V shed 0 bases, J shed 7 bases, and the junction held 6 bases outside the gene matches. The CDR3 has 16 amino acids. Germline values: CDR1 SGHDN, CDR2 FVKESK. CDR3: CASSQDLSGGANEQFF. CDR3 in DNA: TGTGCCAGCAGCCAAGATTTGAGCGGGGGGGCGAATGAGCAGTTCTTC.

This sequence joins TRBV12-3 or TRBV12-4 and TRBJ2-1; 8 bases are shared with TRBD1. The ends lost 5 bases at V and 4 bases at J; junction bases unmatched: 10. This CDR3 has 16 residues. This CDR3 is CASSPTGTGEYNEQFF. The CDR3 DNA reads TGTGCCAGCAGTCCGACCGGGACAGGAGAATACAATGAGCAGTTCTTC.

There are many counts of this clonotype. The chain recombines TRBV6-2 or TRBV6-3 with TRBJ2-5, with D perhaps matching TRBD2 (7 bases). Germline CDR1 reads MNHEY; CDR2 reads SVGEGT. The V gene lost 9 bases and the J gene lost 2 bases, with 19 bases spanning the gap. The CDR3 extends over 15 amino acids. The CDR3 nucleotides are TGTGCCAGATACTGGGGGGGGACAAGACAAGAGACCCAGTACTTC. Protein: CARYWGGTRQETQYF.

This clonotype was counted ten times or more. The V and J genes are TRBV28 and TRBJ1-1, with D unresolved. The V and J ends lost 4 bases and 1 base respectively, with 7 bases between them. Germline V CDR1 and CDR2: MDHEN, SYDVKM. The CDR3 length is 13 residues. This CDR3 is CASSSQANTEAFF. In nucleotides, the CDR3 is TGTGCCAGCAGTTCCCAGGCGAACACTGAAGCTTTCTTT.

This clonotype was recorded many times. The rearrangement uses TRBV4-3 and TRBJ2-7; TRBD2 matches 10 bases. Germline V gene lookup returns CDR1 LGHNA and CDR2 YSLEER. The CDR3 loop spans 13 amino acids. With V trimmed by 4 bases and J by 3 bases, 0 bases remained unmatched. The chain's CDR3 is CASSPSGSYEQYF. The CDR3 DNA reads TGCGCCAGCAGCCCTAGCGGGAGCTACGAGCAGTACTTC.

This chain joins TRBV7-2 and TRBJ1-1; D ambiguous. The germline CDR1 and CDR2 sequences are SGHTA and FQGNSA. The CDR3 is 13 residues long. Trimming removed 5 bases at V and 4 bases at J, with 11 bases between. CDR3 DNA: TGTGCCAGCAGCATGAACGCCGTCACTGAAGCTTTCTTT. This codes for CASSMNAVTEAFF.

This clonotype came up many times. The V call is TRBV11-3, the J call TRBJ1-6; the D gene is possibly TRBD1 (6 bases). Germline V gene sequence: CDR1 SGHNT, CDR2 YENEEA. This CDR3 comprises 17 residues. V was shortened by 2 bases and J by 6 bases, with 17 bases between the two germline ends. CDR3 nucleotides: TGTGCCAGCAGCTTACATCGTATCAGGGGACCTAATTCACCCCTCCACTTT. Its translation is CASSLHRIRGPNSPLHF.

This clonotype was counted ten times or more. The chain couples TRBV9 to TRBJ2-3, with D unclear. V lost 0 bases and J 4 bases, leaving 6 bases between the germline ends. This CDR3 has 13 residues. Looked up from germline, CDR1 is SGDLS and CDR2 is YYNGEE. CDR3 DNA sequence: TGTGCCAGCAGCGTAGACTGGTCAGATACGCAGTATTTT. This sequence encodes CASSVDWSDTQYF.

This clonotype was seen a few times. The gene calls are TRBV20-1 and TRBJ2-5, with D possibly being TRBD1 (6 bases). This CDR3 is built from 17 residues. Looked up from germline, CDR1 is DFQATT and CDR2 is SNEGSKA (reference sequence). V lost 6 bases, J lost 1 base, and 24 bases lay in between. Here the CDR3 reads CSAASVTGPILQETQYF. Here the CDR3 DNA reads TGCAGTGCCGCTTCCGTTACAGGGCCGATACTCCAAGAGACCCAGTACTTC.

The V call is TRBV20-1, the J call TRBJ2-5, with 7 bases identical to TRBD1. The CDR3 runs 14 residues. Trimming cost V 3 bases and J 5 bases; bases outside gene matches: 9. Germline CDR1 DFQATT, CDR2 SNEGSKA (reference sequence). CDR3 loop: CSASIPTGTETQYF. The CDR3 DNA reads as TGCAGTGCTAGTATTCCGACAGGGACGGAGACCCAGTACTTC.

This clonotype was detected many times. This chain uses TRBV10-3 with TRBJ2-7; D may be TRBD2 (5 bases). CDR1 ENHRY and CDR2 SYGVKD come from the germline V gene. Trimming stripped 9 bases from V and 0 bases from J, with 12 bases between. The CDR3 length is 13 residues. The CDR3 nucleotides are TGTGCCATGACGGACTCAAGCTCCTACGAGCAGTACTTC. Amino acids: CAMTDSSSYEQYF.

The J gene is TRBJ2-7, the V gene TRBV30, with 7 positions matching TRBD1. CDR3 length: 13 residues. Germline values: CDR1 GTSNPN, CDR2 SVGIG (reference sequence). J gave up 3 bases and V 5 bases, and 7 bases lay outside the gene matches. CDR3 sequence reads: CAWSPTGNYEQYF. The DNA for the CDR3 is TGTGCCTGGTCGCCGACAGGGAACTACGAGCAGTACTTC.

This clonotype appeared a few times. This chain uses TRBV4-3 with TRBJ2-7, with D perhaps assigned TRBD1 or TRBD2 (5 bases each). The CDR3 covers 15 residues. V was pared by 4 bases and J by 2 bases, with 15 bases between. Germline CDR1 is LGHNA and CDR2 is YSLEER. The CDR3 sequence is CASSLGVGLAYEQYF. CDR3 coding DNA: TGCGCCAGCAGCCTGGGGGTAGGGCTTGCCTACGAGCAGTACTTC.

The chain links TRBV5-5 to TRBJ2-3; the D gene is possibly TRBD2 (6 bases). Trimming took off 2 bases at V and 0 bases at J, with 10 bases between the two ends. Germline assignment: CDR1 SGHKS and CDR2 YYEKEE (reference sequence). This CDR3 region has 15 residues. CDR3 bases: TGTGCCAGCAGCTTTTGGGGGACTAGCACAGATACGCAGTATTTT. Amino acids: CASSFWGTSTDTQYF.

This clonotype was seen a few times. The final CDR3 position lacks the conserved phenylalanine or tryptophan, pointing to a likely read error. This chain links TRBV7-8 with TRBJ2-5; TRBD2 might be the D (5 bases). Germline CDR1 is SGHVS and CDR2 is FQNEAQ. V was clipped by 5 bases and J by 5 bases, with 15 bases between them. The CDR3 extends over 14 amino acids. CDR3 nucleotide sequence: TGTGCCAGCAGCCTCCTCCCGACGGGGGAGACCCAGTACTGC. This sequence encodes CASSLLPTGETQYC.